Presented here are 28 T cell receptor beta chains from one specimen sequenced in a study of tumor and adjacent non-tumor tissue in lung cancer (dated by TCRdb to between 2018 and 2020). RNA was isolated from bulk, unsorted tissue, and RNA quality was assessed with a NanoDrop ND-1000 and an Agilent 2100. Distant non-tumor tissue taken more than 3 cm from the tumor edge was used as the normal lung sample. Libraries were constructed by multiplex PCR. The sequencing machine was an Illumina HiSeq 2500. Following protocols modified from ARM-PCR, the researchers constructed TCRbeta libraries through three rounds of nested PCR with primers (Table S4). TCRdb reprocessing: public reads trimmed at Q25 with fastp, clones called with MiXCR, in-frame beta chains kept. Rows are combined by CDR3 protein, so each entry shows the most common genes and DNA. Within this sample are over 80,000 distinct CDR3 sequences, with approximately 73% of them counted one time only. 20% to 25% of the sample belongs to the ten largest clones.

Sample: distant non-tumor lung tissue. All receptors come from a woman between 45 and 65 years old with non-small cell lung cancer.

This clonotype was detected only a few times. A much larger clone lies one base from this, so it may be a read error. CDR3 sequence reads: CAISLTGDETQYF. CDR3 bases: TGTGCCATCAGCTTGACAGGGGATGAGACCCAGTACTTC. The gene calls are TRBV7-8 and TRBJ2-5; 8 bases agree with TRBD1. The CDR3 has 13 residues. CDR1 is SGHVS, CDR2 FQNEAQ, per germline. Using reference TRBV7-8 and TRBJ2-5 for the parts outside the CDR3, the full variable domain is GAGVSQSPRYKVAKRGQDVALRCDPISGHVSLFWYQQALGQGPEFLTYFQNEAQLDKSGLPSDRFFAERPEGSVSTLKIQRTQQEDSAVYLCAISLTGDETQYFGPGTRLLVL.

For this clonotype: This sequence may be a read error, since a much larger clone differs from it by one base. This rearrangement joins TRBV29-1 to TRBJ2-2, with D tentatively TRBD2 (6 bases). CDR3 length equals 15 residues. Germline CDR1 reads SQVTM; CDR2 reads ANQGSEA. The ends were cut back, 5 bases at V and 3 bases at J, with 16 bases in the middle. The CDR3 is CSVRDWDGDTGELFF. The CDR3 DNA sequence: TGCAGCGTTAGGGACTGGGACGGAGACACCGGGGAGCTGTTTTTT.

This clonotype was seen just once. A read error may account for a junction end that differs from germline. The chain has TRBV6-6 and TRBJ1-2, with 9 positions matching TRBD1. The CDR3 is 14 amino acids. The germline V gene has CDR1 MNHNY and CDR2 SVGAGI (reference sequence). The CDR3 bases are TGTGGCAGCAGTGCACAGGGGGCGCGCTATGGCTACACTTTC. Amino acids: CGSSAQGARYGYTF.

The table lists this clonotype with a count of one. A read error may explain this, as a much larger clone is one base away. The CDR3 is CATRGTSGFTYTQYF. The DNA of the CDR3 is TGTGCCACCAGAGGGACTAGCGGTTTCACATATACGCAGTATTTT. This chain uses TRBV24-1 with TRBJ2-3, with 11 positions matching TRBD2. CDR1 and CDR2 (germline): KGHDR, SFDVKD. This CDR3 has 15 residues.

This clonotype is classed as medium-sized. This rearrangement joins TRBV24-1 to TRBJ1-1; no clear D gene. Trimming removed 3 bases at V and 1 base at J, with 5 bases between. Germline V CDR1 and CDR2: KGHDR, SFDVKD. This CDR3 contains 13 residues. In nucleotides, the CDR3 is TGTGCCACCAGTGATACGGAGAACACTGAAGCTTTCTTT. It specifies CATSDTENTEAFF.

This rearrangement joins TRBV5-6 to TRBJ2-7; D is perhaps TRBD1 (5 bases). Trimming removed 4 bases from V and 2 bases from J, with 22 bases in between. Germline V CDR1 and CDR2: SGHDT, YYEEEE. This CDR3 region has 17 residues. Here the CDR3 DNA reads TGTGCCAGCAGCGCGGACATGACCATGATCACCCCCTACGAGCAGTACTTC. This gives the protein CASSADMTMITPYEQYF.

This clonotype rates as medium-sized. The chain joins TRBV12-3 or TRBV12-4 to TRBJ1-5; the D gene is possibly TRBD1 (5 bases). V dropped 5 bases and J dropped 5 bases, with 16 bases sitting between them. The CDR3 is 15 amino acids. The CDR3 loop is CASSPFSGGYQPQHF. Here the CDR3 DNA reads TGTGCCAGCAGTCCCTTCTCGGGGGGGTATCAGCCCCAGCATTTT.

This clonotype is a singleton in its sample. A much larger clone differs from this one at a single base, so this may be a read error. V is TRBV13 and J is TRBJ1-1; D remains unclear. The CDR3 spans 11 residues. From germline, CDR1 is PRHDT and CDR2 FYEKMQ (reference sequence). V was cut by 8 bases and J by 10 bases, with 14 bases left in between. This CDR3 reads CASLGQSGAFF. CDR3 DNA: TGTGCCAGCTTAGGGCAGTCTGGAGCTTTCTTT.

This clonotype was found many times. The J gene is TRBJ2-1, the V gene TRBV6-2 or TRBV6-3, with 9 bases fitting TRBD1. Unmatched junction bases numbered 13, after V lost 4 bases and J lost 9 bases. This CDR3 is 16 amino acids long. CDR1 is MNHEY and CDR2 is SVGEGT in the germline V gene. The CDR3 DNA sequence: TGTGCCAGCAGTTCCCTTACCGGGACAGGGTTCTTTGAGCAGTTCTTC. Protein product: CASSSLTGTGFFEQFF.

Details on this clonotype: An end of the junction does not agree with germline; a read error may underlie this. V and J are TRBV12-3 or TRBV12-4 and TRBJ2-2; TRBD1 agrees at 9 bases. The CDR3 loop spans 16 amino acids. Written as DNA, the CDR3 is TGTGCCAGCAGGCTCCCACAGGGGGCGAACACTGGGGGGCTGTTTTTT. Translating gives CASRLPQGANTGGLFF.

This chain joins TRBV20-1 and TRBJ2-7; 8 positions match TRBD2. The germline V gene has CDR1 DFQATT and CDR2 SNEGSKA (reference sequence). V trimming: 1 base; J trimming: 4 bases; junction bases outside the gene matches: 6. The CDR3 spans 14 residues. The CDR3 loop reads CSARVGRALYEQYF. The CDR3 region has the DNA TGCAGTGCTAGAGTCGGGAGGGCCTTATACGAGCAGTACTTC.

About this clonotype: Compared with germline, one end of the junction differs, possibly owing to a read error. The rearrangement joins TRBV29-1 to TRBJ2-3; D not certain. From germline, CDR1 is SQVTM and CDR2 ANQGSEA. The CDR3 loop spans 13 amino acids. CDR3 amino acids: CSVKKRNTDTQYF. The CDR3 nucleotides are TGCAGCGTTAAAAAACGGAACACAGATACGCAGTACTTT.

On this clonotype: Since no conserved phenylalanine or tryptophan closes the CDR3, a read error is the likely cause. The J gene is TRBJ2-2, the V gene TRBV6-5, with 8 bases fitting TRBD2. The CDR3 loop spans 12 amino acids. CDR1 is MNHEY and CDR2 is SVGAGI in the germline V gene. The V gene end was trimmed by 5 bases and the J gene end by 7 bases; junction bases not matched to a gene: 0. CDR3 sequence reads: CASSAGGGELFL. The CDR3 DNA reads as TGTGCCAGCAGTGCGGGAGGCGGGGAGCTGTTTCTT.

This clonotype appeared a few times. The chain has TRBV5-1 and TRBJ1-4; TRBD1 matches at 8 bases. CDR3 length: 15 residues. Germline V CDR1 and CDR2: SGHRS, YFSETQ. V was pared by 4 bases and J by 7 bases, with 9 bases of the junction left unmatched. The CDR3 is CASSGTQGGSEKLFF. CDR3 sequence (DNA): TGCGCCAGCAGCGGTACACAGGGGGGAAGTGAAAAACTGTTTTTT.

As to this clonotype: Compared with germline, one end of the junction differs, possibly owing to a read error. CDR3 DNA: TGTGTCAGCAGCTTCCTTCCTGGGGAGCAGTTCTTC. This encodes CVSSFLPGEQFF. The chain has TRBV7-9 and TRBJ2-1; D ambiguous. The CDR3 is made up of 12 amino acids. Germline V gene data show CDR1 as SEHNR and CDR2 as FQNEAQ (reference sequence).

This clonotype was found many times. V usage is TRBV20-1 and J usage is TRBJ2-3; the match to TRBD2 covers 12 bases. Trimming at V came to 0 bases and at J to 4 bases, leaving 5 bases not matched to a gene. Per the germline V gene, CDR1 is DFQATT and CDR2 is SNEGSKA (reference sequence). CDR3 length: 16 residues. CDR3 loop: CSARDPTSGSPDTQYF. For the CDR3, the DNA is TGCAGTGCTAGAGACCCGACTAGCGGGAGCCCAGATACGCAGTATTTT.

Comment on this clonotype: This may come from a read error, since a much larger clone is one base off. V is TRBV5-4 and J is TRBJ2-7; D not resolved. This CDR3 has 16 amino acids. The germline V gene encodes CDR1 SGHNT and CDR2 YYREEE (reference sequence). The V and J ends lost 1 base and 5 bases respectively, with 19 bases between them. Here the CDR3 DNA reads TGTGCCAGCAGCTTGACTATGTGGAAGCCTCCTAACGAGCAGTACTTC. As protein: CASSLTMWKPPNEQYF.

This clonotype was seen many times. J is TRBJ2-7 and V is TRBV11-2; 9 positions agree with TRBD1. The CDR3 has 12 amino acids. J was trimmed by 2 bases and V by 10 bases; bases with no gene match: 3. Germline CDR1 and CDR2: SGHAT and FQNNGV. CDR3 DNA: TGTGCCACCGGGACAGGGACCTACGAGCAGTACTTC. Its protein product is CATGTGTYEQYF.

Many counts were recorded for this clonotype. The chain uses TRBV20-1 and TRBJ2-7; D perhaps matches TRBD1 (6 bases). Trimming stripped 8 bases from V and 0 bases from J, with 11 bases between. CDR1 and CDR2 (germline): DFQATT, SNEGSKA (reference sequence). The CDR3 has 12 residues. In nucleotides, the CDR3 is TGCAGTCCGACAGGTTCCTCCTACGAGCAGTACTTC. As protein: CSPTGSSYEQYF.

The CDR3 sequence is CSVMNGQETQYF. The CDR3 DNA reads TGCAGCGTTATGAACGGCCAAGAGACCCAGTACTTC. J is TRBJ2-5 and V is TRBV29-1; D call uncertain. V was shortened by 5 bases and J by 1 base, with 8 bases between the two germline ends. CDR3 size: 12 residues. The germline V gene encodes CDR1 SQVTM and CDR2 ANQGSEA.

The count of this clonotype is one. Given a much more abundant clone one base away, this may be a read error. The V call is TRBV20-1, the J call TRBJ2-2; 12 bases map to TRBD2. Germline CDR1 and CDR2: DFQATT and SNEGSKA (reference sequence). The CDR3 totals 17 residues. The CDR3, as DNA: TGCAGTGCTGGAGATAACCTAGCGGGAGGGGAGACCGGGGAGCTGTTTTTT. Translating gives CSAGDNLAGGETGELFF.

The V call is TRBV6-5, the J call TRBJ1-3; D is possibly TRBD1 (6 bases). The CDR3 totals 15 residues. Germline CDR1 MNHEY, CDR2 SVGAGI. The V gene lost 4 bases and the J gene lost 15 bases, with 25 bases spanning the gap. The CDR3: CASSSHTGSGNATYF. The CDR3 DNA reads as TGTGCCAGCAGTTCACACACAGGGTCTGGAAACGCCACATATTTT.

The CDR3 DNA is TGTGCTAACAGCAACAGGGGGCGCGATGAAAAACTGTTTTTT. Protein: CANSNRGRDEKLFF. The rearrangement uses TRBV6-6 and TRBJ1-4; 9 positions agree with TRBD1. The CDR3 has 14 residues. Looked up from germline, CDR1 is MNHNY and CDR2 is SVGAGI (reference sequence).

With regard to this clonotype: The junction departs from germline at one end; a sequencing error may be responsible. CDR3 in amino acids: CATSDKERENGEQYF. The CDR3 nucleotides read TGTGCCACTAGTGATAAGGAGCGGGAGAATGGCGAGCAGTACTTC. This chain connects TRBV24-1 to TRBJ2-7; 8 bases match TRBD2. From germline, CDR1 is KGHDR and CDR2 SFDVKD. This CDR3 contains 15 residues.

Remarks on this clonotype: It is likely a read error, because the conserved phenylalanine at the end of the CDR3 is missing. The DNA is omitted, as the CDR3 cannot be located on it reliably, and the CDR3 follows TCRdb's listing. J is TRBJ2-5 and V is TRBV4-1; TRBD1 was called by the table and not checked on the DNA. The germline V gene has CDR1 MGHRA and CDR2 YSYEKL. The CDR3 is 16 amino acids long, termini counted. The CDR3 is CASSQEGAGNQETQCL.

Note on this clonotype: The junction differs from germline at one of its ends, possibly a read error. The chain links TRBV6-5 to TRBJ1-1; tentative D call: TRBD1 (5 bases). Germline values: CDR1 MNHEY, CDR2 SVGAGI. The CDR3 sequence is 15 residues long. This CDR3 reads CTSSYGRDGHTEAFF. As DNA, the CDR3 is TGTACCAGCAGTTACGGCAGGGATGGGCACACTGAAGCTTTCTTT.

About this clonotype itself: At one boundary the junction diverges from the germline segment, which might be a read error. The chain combines TRBV6-5 with TRBJ2-2; perhaps TRBD2 as D (5 bases). Germline V lookup: CDR1 MNHEY, CDR2 SVGAGI. The CDR3 is 15 amino acids. CDR3 region: CASCSRRPNTGELFF. The CDR3 DNA reads TGTGCCAGCTGCTCCAGGAGGCCGAACACAGGGGAGCTGTTTTTT.

A note on this clonotype: This may arise from a read error, as a much more abundant clone is one base away. This chain joins TRBV15 and TRBJ1-1, with D possibly being TRBD1 (5 bases). The CDR3 runs 13 residues. Looked up from germline, CDR1 is LNHNV and CDR2 is YYDKDF (reference sequence). CDR3 in amino acids: CVTSEDRNTEAFF. The DNA for the CDR3 is TGTGTCACCAGCGAAGACAGGAACACTGAAGCTTTCTTT.